These 13 T cell receptor beta chains were all obtained from the same sample, sequenced in a study of blood T cell repertoires in COVID-19. TCRdb's table, derived via immunoSEQ multiplex PCR, lists solely in-frame clones and lacks some. The profile covers 350,000 to 450,000 clones, with 89% appearing a single time and 1.5% to 2% taken by the ten largest. The sample comprised PBMCs or T cells enriched from blood (not recorded which). These receptor sequences come from a woman in her twenties or thirties who had recovered from COVID-19.

This clone appeared once. This sequence joins TRBV27 and TRBJ1-4, with D maybe TRBD1 (5 bases). Germline CDR1 MNHEY, CDR2 SMNVEV (reference sequence). The CDR3 is made up of 16 amino acids. V lost 4 bases, J lost 7 bases, and 19 bases lay in between. CDR3 amino acids: CASSSATGGFGEKLFF. CDR3 nucleotide sequence: TGTGCCAGCAGTTCTGCTACAGGCGGATTCGGTGAAAAACTGTTTTTT.

The genes are TRBV4-1 and TRBJ2-7; 10 bases fit TRBD2. This CDR3 comprises 18 residues. CDR1 is MGHRA and CDR2 is YSYEKL in the germline V gene. Germline trimming cut 0 bases from V and 3 bases from J; bases unmatched to any gene: 11. The CDR3 is CASSQDPLQSGRVYEQYF. In DNA, the CDR3 is TGCGCCAGCAGCCAAGATCCCCTACAGAGCGGGAGGGTCTACGAGCAGTACTTC.

V usage is TRBV5-6 and J usage is TRBJ1-4; the D gene is possibly TRBD1 (6 bases). Per the germline V gene, CDR1 is SGHDT and CDR2 is YYEEEE. The length of the CDR3 is 14 residues. Trimming removed 4 bases from V and 2 bases from J, with 9 bases in between. CDR3 nucleotide sequence: TGTGCCAGCAGCCGGACAGTGACTAATGAAAAACTGTTTTTT. This sequence encodes CASSRTVTNEKLFF.

The rearrangement uses TRBV3-1 (or the pseudogene TRBV3-2) and TRBJ2-1, with 9 bases lining up with TRBD2. V was clipped by 6 bases and J by 5 bases; unmatched bases: 5. The V gene's germline CDR1 is LGHDT and CDR2 YNNKEL (reference sequence). This CDR3 has 14 amino acids. CDR3 coding DNA: TGTGCCAGCAGGTTGACTAGCGGAAACAATGAGCAGTTCTTC. Translated, it gives CASRLTSGNNEQFF.

The J gene is TRBJ2-1, the V gene TRBV9; 7 positions agree with TRBD2. CDR1 is SGDLS and CDR2 is YYNGEE in the germline V gene. The CDR3 has 15 amino acids. Trimming cost V 4 bases and J 9 bases; bases outside gene matches: 13. The CDR3 DNA sequence: TGTGCCAGCAGCATTCGACTAGCATCTCACCCTGAGCAGTTCTTC. Encoded protein: CASSIRLASHPEQFF.

The rearrangement joins TRBV29-1 to TRBJ1-3, with D possibly TRBD1 on 5 matching bases. Between the trimmed V and J ends, which lost 3 bases and 0 bases, there was a span of 9 bases. The CDR3 loop spans 14 amino acids. From germline, CDR1 is SQVTM and CDR2 ANQGSEA. The CDR3 here is CSVEPGNSGNTIYF. For the CDR3, the DNA is TGCAGCGTTGAGCCAGGGAACTCTGGAAACACCATATATTTT.

The chain employs TRBV28 and TRBJ2-7; possible D gene TRBD1, 5 bases. V was clipped by 6 bases and J by 3 bases, with 27 bases between them. Germline V gene sequence: CDR1 MDHEN, CDR2 SYDVKM. The CDR3 has 18 amino acids. The CDR3 DNA reads TGTGCCAGCAGCCGCCAGACCGACTCCAGGGTTGGGAACTACGAGCAGTACTTC. Amino acid sequence: CASSRQTDSRVGNYEQYF.

This chain uses TRBV4-3 with TRBJ1-1; D unclear. CDR1 is LGHNA and CDR2 is YSLEER in the germline V gene. Trimming left V 1 base short and J 5 bases short, with 8 bases between. The CDR3 is made up of 13 amino acids. CDR3: CASSQGPGTEAFF. The CDR3, as DNA: TGCGCCAGCAGCCAAGGTCCGGGGACTGAAGCTTTCTTT.

This clone was found a few times. This chain connects TRBV11-1 to TRBJ2-5, with D perhaps TRBD2 (5 bases). V lost 1 base and J 5 bases, leaving 11 bases between the germline ends. Germline V CDR1 and CDR2: SGHAT, FQDESV (reference sequence). The CDR3 consists of 14 residues. The DNA for the CDR3 is TGTGCCAGCAGCTTAGGCGGGCCGGTGGAGACCCAGTACTTC. Its translation: CASSLGGPVETQYF.

The gene calls are TRBV7-8 and TRBJ2-7; 8 positions match TRBD1. Germline V CDR1 and CDR2: SGHVS, FQNEAQ. Losses at the gene ends were 2 bases for V and 6 bases for J; bases not matched to a gene: 3. This CDR3 region has 13 residues. As DNA, the CDR3 is TGTGCCAGCAGCTTACAGGGGGCGGTCGAGCAGTACTTC. Residues: CASSLQGAVEQYF.

This clone was recorded once. V gene TRBV9 combines with J gene TRBJ2-1; TRBD2 matches at 9 bases. The CDR3 is 16 residues long. Germline V lookup: CDR1 SGDLS, CDR2 YYNGEE. Trimming removed 0 bases from V and 2 bases from J; junction bases left unmatched: 3. The CDR3 DNA reads TGTGCCAGCAGCGTAGATGCTAGCGGGACCTACAATGAGCAGTTCTTC. Its translation: CASSVDASGTYNEQFF.

The chain has TRBV24-1 and TRBJ2-5; the D gene is possibly TRBD2 (6 bases). CDR1 is KGHDR and CDR2 is SFDVKD in the germline V gene. V was shortened by 4 bases and J by 10 bases, with 15 bases between the two germline ends. The CDR3 spans 13 residues. Written as DNA, the CDR3 is TGTGCCACCAGTGACTACCTCGGGAGTGGCCAGTACTTC. This translates into CATSDYLGSGQYF.

The V call is TRBV30, the J call TRBJ1-2, with 8 bases fitting TRBD1. V shed 3 bases and J 9 bases; nucleotides not matched to a gene: 15. In germline, CDR1 is GTSNPN, CDR2 SVGIG (reference sequence). There are 15 residues in the CDR3. The CDR3 DNA reads as TGTGCCTGGAGCACCGGACAGGGAAGGGCCATCAGCTACACCTTC. Translation gives CAWSTGQGRAISYTF.